Below are 5 T cell receptor beta chains sequenced from a single sample in a study of shared clonotypes between healthy human individuals. Some clones are missing from TCRdb's copy, which holds only in-frame ones; the method was immunoSEQ multiplex PCR. The repertoire holds 500,000 to 550,000 clones, with approximately 95% as singletons. Sequencing used naive CD4+ T cells sorted from blood. Subset meaning: CD45RA+ positively selected. These receptor sequences come from a woman aged 30 to 39 in good health.

The rearrangement uses TRBV28 and TRBJ2-3; a possible D gene is TRBD1 (5 bases). From germline, CDR1 is MDHEN and CDR2 SYDVKM. The CDR3 runs 15 residues. Trimming took 4 bases from V and 5 from J, leaving 16 bases between them. The CDR3 DNA is TGTGCCAGCAGTTCCACAGGTTCTCCACGAGATACGCAGTATTTT. Encoded protein: CASSSTGSPRDTQYF.

The V call is TRBV4-1, the J call TRBJ2-7; weak D call: TRBD1 (6 bases). V shed 2 bases and J shed 7 bases, with 15 bases lying between them. Per germline, CDR1 MGHRA and CDR2 YSYEKL. The CDR3 is 14 amino acids. CDR3 DNA sequence: TGCGCCAGCAGCCAAACCGGGACATCGGGGGAGCAGTACTTC. Its protein product is CASSQTGTSGEQYF.

The V and J genes are TRBV6-4 and TRBJ2-1, with TRBD2 as a possible D gene (5 bases). There are 15 residues in the CDR3. Germline assignment: CDR1 MRHNA and CDR2 SNTAGT. V lost 4 bases and J 0 bases, leaving 10 bases between the germline ends. This CDR3 reads CASSGEKSSYNEQFF. As DNA, the CDR3 is TGTGCCAGCAGTGGGGAGAAGAGCTCCTACAATGAGCAGTTCTTC.

The gene calls are TRBV10-1 and TRBJ2-3, with 8 positions matching TRBD2. With V trimmed by 5 bases and J by 0 bases, 4 bases remained unmatched. CDR3 length: 15 residues. The germline CDR1 and CDR2 sequences are WNHNN and SYGVQD (reference sequence). DNA for the CDR3: TGCGCCAGCAGTTTTAGCGGGACAAGCACAGATACGCAGTATTTT. Translated, it gives CASSFSGTSTDTQYF.

The sample holds a few counts of this clone. The chain carries TRBV2 and TRBJ1-5, with D hard to call. The CDR3 extends over 15 amino acids. V dropped 10 bases and J dropped 0 bases, with 16 bases sitting between them. Germline lookup yields CDR1 SNHLY and CDR2 FYNNEI. The CDR3 loop is CATQSRQSSNQPQHF. CDR3 in DNA: TGTGCCACCCAGAGTAGGCAGTCTAGCAATCAGCCCCAGCATTTT.